This T cell receptor beta chain is from a study of OX40 agonist ivuxolimab in advanced cancers. Findings and caveats of the study: It was also the case that some nonresponders had low normalized T-cell clonal expansion.

On cycle 4 day 1 and cycle 7 day 1, as well as at baseline, blood was sampled. TCRdb's copy holds only in-frame clones and misses some; the assay was immunoSEQ multiplex PCR. The sample has fewer than 65,000 clones; around 91% are singletons. The table lists this clone with a count of one. Its specificity is unknown. Sample: CD4+ or CD8+ T cells sorted from blood, taken in a trial of the OX40 agonist ivuxolimab. The receptor was derived from an adult with an advanced solid tumor such as melanoma, head and neck, liver or kidney cancer.

CDR3 sequence (DNA): TGTGCCAGCAGCGCAACCGGGACAGGGGGCAACGAGCAGTACTTC. Translating it yields CASSATGTGGNEQYF. The rearrangement links TRBV13 to TRBJ2-7; TRBD1 aligns across 12 bases. The V gene's germline CDR1 is PRHDT and CDR2 FYEKMQ (reference sequence). This CDR3 has 15 amino acids. Unmatched junction bases numbered 7, after V lost 5 bases and J lost 5 bases.